This T cell receptor beta chain is from a study of T-cell memory formation after mild COVID-19. Study findings and constraints: Researchers found some responding clones in pre-infection memory, a sign that cross-reactive memory joined. Contracting clones from day 15 to 85 had balanced CD4/CD8; later expanders favoured CD4+. CD4+ contracting clones were found mainly in CM and EM, and CD8+ ones in EMRA.

MiXCR, run by TCRdb on the 5' RACE reads, gives a single entry per CDR3 protein. The sample contains 300,000 or so distinct CDR3 sequences, roughly 15% of which appear only once. This CDR3 has 14 amino acids. V was shortened by 1 base and J by 4 bases, with 10 bases between the two germline ends. Germline assignment: CDR1 SGHTA and CDR2 FQGNSA. Concerning this clonotype itself: What it recognizes is unknown.

This chain uses TRBV7-2 with TRBJ1-2; D call uncertain. This receptor was taken from a young man who had mild COVID-19 (a few samples of this study predate the infection). Cell type and time point are not known. Sequenced sample: PBMCs or a T cell subset sorted from them (not recorded which). The CDR3 is CASSLEGRFYGYTF. CDR3 nucleotides: TGTGCCAGCAGCTTAGAAGGCAGGTTCTATGGCTACACCTTC.